Below are 10 T cell receptor beta chains sequenced from a single sample in a study of response to subunit inactivated influenza vaccine. Using its own MiXCR run on the RT-PCR reads, TCRdb lists one record per CDR3 protein. In the table there are some 850,000 distinct CDR3 sequences, roughly 20% of which are singletons. Sequencing was performed on PBMCs from blood, taken 4 to 6 days after vaccination. These receptors were taken from a man in his fifties who received an inactivated influenza vaccine.

The chain is built from TRBV18 and TRBJ2-1; D is possibly TRBD1 (6 bases). Germline lookup yields CDR1 KGHSH and CDR2 LQKENI. This CDR3 region has 16 residues. Trimming cost V 3 bases and J 8 bases, with 20 bases left between them. DNA of the CDR3: TGTGCCAGCTCACCCCCTGCAGGGGTGGGGCAGGATGAGCAGTTCTTC. This translates into CASSPPAGVGQDEQFF.

This chain joins TRBV9 and TRBJ1-1; D might be TRBD1 (5 bases). The CDR3 length is 14 residues. CDR1 is SGDLS and CDR2 is YYNGEE in the germline V gene. V lost 4 bases, J lost 3 bases, and 13 bases lay in between. The CDR3 protein is CASSPWVGDTEAFF. CDR3 in DNA: TGTGCCAGCAGCCCCTGGGTGGGGGACACTGAAGCTTTCTTT.

In its sample, this clonotype was seen many times. The gene calls are TRBV7-2 and TRBJ1-2, with D perhaps TRBD1 (5 bases). Trimming took off 0 bases at V and 1 base at J, with 9 bases between the two ends. Germline CDR1 SGHTA, CDR2 FQGNSA. The length of the CDR3 is 15 residues. The CDR3 sequence is CASSLAAGGNYGYTF. As DNA, the CDR3 is TGTGCCAGCAGCTTAGCCGCGGGGGGTAACTATGGCTACACCTTC.

This clonotype was observed at least ten times. The rearrangement links TRBV20-1 to TRBJ2-1; the D gene is possibly TRBD1 (5 bases). Trimming cost V 1 base and J 6 bases, with 19 bases left between them. CDR1 DFQATT and CDR2 SNEGSKA come from the germline V gene (reference sequence). The CDR3 extends over 16 amino acids. The CDR3 spells CSARGTKRRSFNEQFF. CDR3 coding DNA: TGCAGTGCTAGAGGGACAAAGAGAAGGAGTTTCAATGAGCAGTTCTTC.

This clonotype was seen a few times. J is TRBJ2-5 and V is TRBV12-3 or TRBV12-4, with D perhaps matching TRBD1 (5 bases). V was trimmed by 5 bases and J by 5 bases, leaving 15 bases between them. The CDR3 contains 14 residues. The CDR3 spells CASSPPGIWETQYF. CDR3 nucleotides: TGTGCCAGCAGTCCCCCAGGGATATGGGAGACCCAGTACTTC.

There are a few counts of this clonotype. This chain uses TRBV21-1 with TRBJ2-3; whether TRBD2, the table's D call, matches the DNA was not checked. TRBV21-1 is a documented pseudogene. The CDR3 is 15 amino acids. CDR3 residues: CASSNGRVPTDTQYF. In DNA form, the CDR3 reads TGTGCCAGCAGCAACGGGCGGGTACCCACAGATACGCAGTATTTT.

V is TRBV18 and J is TRBJ2-7, with a weak D call TRBD1 (5 bases). This CDR3 contains 12 residues. Between the trimmed V and J ends, which lost 2 bases and 6 bases, there was a span of 8 bases. Germline V lookup: CDR1 KGHSH, CDR2 LQKENI. The CDR3 protein is CASSPNQGEQYF. In DNA, the CDR3 is TGTGCCAGCTCACCAAATCAGGGCGAGCAGTACTTC.

The gene calls are TRBV20-1 and TRBJ2-7; perhaps D is TRBD1 or TRBD2 (7 bases each). The length of the CDR3 is 18 residues. Between the trimmed V and J ends, which lost 5 bases and 7 bases, there was a span of 33 bases. Germline lookup yields CDR1 DFQATT and CDR2 SNEGSKA (reference sequence). The CDR3 loop reads CSAVRDSFFGPLGGEQYF. The CDR3 region has the DNA TGCAGTGCTGTGCGGGACAGCTTCTTTGGACCCCTGGGGGGGGAGCAGTACTTC.

This clonotype was counted a few times. The chain recombines TRBV20-1 with TRBJ2-7; 7 bases fit TRBD1. V lost 0 bases, J lost 4 bases, and 3 bases stayed unmatched. Germline values: CDR1 DFQATT, CDR2 SNEGSKA (reference sequence). The CDR3 has 13 amino acids. The CDR3 loop reads CSARDGDSYEQYF. In DNA form, the CDR3 reads TGCAGTGCTAGAGACGGGGACAGTTACGAGCAGTACTTC.

This clonotype appeared a few times. The V gene is TRBV29-1, the J gene TRBJ2-5; unclear D gene. The CDR3 totals 13 residues. Germline assignment: CDR1 SQVTM and CDR2 ANQGSEA. V was cut by 7 bases and J by 0 bases, with 12 bases left in between. CDR3 nucleotide sequence: TGCAGCGGGTGGCTGGATTACCAAGAGACCCAGTACTTC. It is translated as CSGWLDYQETQYF.